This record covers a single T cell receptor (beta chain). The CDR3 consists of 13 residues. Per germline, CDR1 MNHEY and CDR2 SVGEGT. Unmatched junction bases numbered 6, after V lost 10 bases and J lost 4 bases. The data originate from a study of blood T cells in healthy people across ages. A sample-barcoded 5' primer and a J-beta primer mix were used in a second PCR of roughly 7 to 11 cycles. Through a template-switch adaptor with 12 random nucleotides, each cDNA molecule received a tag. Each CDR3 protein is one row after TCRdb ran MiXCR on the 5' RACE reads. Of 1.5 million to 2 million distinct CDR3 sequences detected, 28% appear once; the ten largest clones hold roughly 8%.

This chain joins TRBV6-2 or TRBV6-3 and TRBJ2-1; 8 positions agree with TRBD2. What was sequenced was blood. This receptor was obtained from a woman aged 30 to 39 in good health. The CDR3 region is CATTSGNYNEQFF. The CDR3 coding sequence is TGTGCCACAACTAGCGGCAATTACAATGAGCAGTTCTTC.